The 10 T cell receptor beta chains in this list originate from one sample, sequenced in a study of OX40 agonist ivuxolimab in advanced cancers. Clones were read by immunoSEQ multiplex PCR, and TCRdb kept only the in-frame ones, dropping some. The sample holds approximately 99,000 clones, around 94% seen once. The specimen comprised CD4+ or CD8+ T cells sorted from blood, sampled in a trial of the OX40 agonist ivuxolimab. All receptors come from an adult with an advanced solid tumor such as melanoma, head and neck, liver or kidney cancer.

The chain joins TRBV18 to TRBJ2-1; tentatively, D is TRBD1 (6 bases). V was shortened by 0 bases and J by 6 bases, with 12 bases between the two germline ends. Germline V gene lookup returns CDR1 KGHSH and CDR2 LQKENI. This CDR3 contains 15 residues. In DNA, the CDR3 is TGTGCCAGCTCACCACCTCAGGGGAAGGGCAATGAGCAGTTCTTC. It specifies CASSPPQGKGNEQFF.

This chain uses TRBV29-1 with TRBJ2-1; the D is unclear. Germline V lookup: CDR1 SQVTM, CDR2 ANQGSEA. V gave up 3 bases and J gave up 5 bases, with 17 bases separating them. The CDR3 is made up of 15 amino acids. The CDR3 reads CSVDNRAVLNNEQFF. The CDR3 bases are TGCAGCGTTGATAATCGGGCCGTTCTAAACAATGAGCAGTTCTTC.

The rearrangement uses TRBV6-6 and TRBJ2-7, with 10 bases fitting TRBD1. Trimming took 7 bases from V and 4 from J; bases not matched to a gene: 7. Germline-derived CDR1 and CDR2 are MNHNY and SVGAGI (reference sequence). This CDR3 has 14 amino acids. This chain's CDR3 is CASTPSGQGYEQYF. The CDR3 DNA reads TGTGCCAGCACCCCTTCGGGACAGGGGTACGAGCAGTACTTC.

The gene calls are TRBV18 and TRBJ2-1; D is uncertain. The length of the CDR3 is 15 residues. Germline lookup yields CDR1 KGHSH and CDR2 LQKENI. The ends were cut back, 1 base at V and 2 bases at J, with 9 bases in the middle. The CDR3 sequence is CASSPLGQPYNEQFF. The CDR3, as DNA: TGTGCCAGCTCACCACTCGGGCAGCCCTACAATGAGCAGTTCTTC. Filled out from reference TRBV18 and TRBJ2-1, the complete variable domain reads NAGVMQNPRHLVRRRGQEARLRCSPMKGHSHVYWYRQLPEEGLKFMVYLQKENIIDESGMPKERFSAEFPKEGPSILRIQQVVRGDSAAYFCASSPLGQPYNEQFFGPGTRLTVL.

The rearrangement links TRBV2 to TRBJ2-5; 8 bases line up with TRBD1. The ends lost 6 bases at V and 2 bases at J; junction bases unmatched: 5. Germline V gene sequence: CDR1 SNHLY, CDR2 FYNNEI. CDR3 size: 14 residues. The CDR3 loop reads CASRRRQGQETQYF. The CDR3 DNA sequence: TGTGCCAGCAGAAGGAGACAGGGGCAAGAGACCCAGTACTTC. The whole variable domain, filled in from reference TRBV2 and TRBJ2-5, reads EPEVTQTPSHQVTQMGQEVILRCVPISNHLYFYWYRQILGQKVEFLVSFYNNEISEKSEIFDDQFSVERPDGSNFTLKIRSTKLEDSAMYFCASRRRQGQETQYFGPGTRLLVL.

This chain joins TRBV9 and TRBJ1-3; the D gene is possibly TRBD1 (6 bases). V lost 4 bases and J lost 0, with 11 bases in between. CDR3 size: 15 residues. Germline V lookup: CDR1 SGDLS, CDR2 YYNGEE. The CDR3: CASSFRDTSGNTIYF. Written as DNA, the CDR3 is TGTGCCAGCAGCTTCCGGGACACCTCTGGAAACACCATATATTTT.

This clone was found a few times. The rearrangement links TRBV11-2 to TRBJ1-5; D remains ambiguous. Trimming shortened V by 0 bases and J by 9 bases, and 9 bases separated the two germline ends. Germline V lookup: CDR1 SGHAT, CDR2 FQNNGV. CDR3 length: 13 residues. For the CDR3, the DNA is TGTGCCAGCAGCTTAGAGGGCGCTGGGCCCCAGCATTTT. Translated, it gives CASSLEGAGPQHF.

The gene calls are TRBV5-6 and TRBJ2-7; the match to TRBD2 covers 8 bases. From germline, CDR1 is SGHDT and CDR2 YYEEEE. There are 13 residues in the CDR3. V dropped 2 bases and J dropped 5; count of bases not matched to a gene: 3. CDR3 nucleotides: TGTGCCAGCAGCTTAGCGGGAGTGAACGAGCAGTACTTC. It codes for CASSLAGVNEQYF.

This sequence joins TRBV23-1 and TRBJ1-1, with D possibly matching TRBD1 (6 bases). TRBV23-1 is known as an ORF, though its function is uncertain. With 4 bases removed from V and 5 bases from J, the gap between germline ends came to 20 bases. CDR3 length: 16 residues. The CDR3 reads CASSRDRSGERTEAFF. The CDR3 nucleotides are TGCGCCAGCAGTCGAGACCGATCAGGGGAACGGACTGAAGCTTTCTTT.

The V gene is TRBV10-1, the J gene TRBJ1-6; D unresolved. Between the trimmed V and J ends, which lost 6 bases and 10 bases, there was a span of 10 bases. Germline V lookup: CDR1 WNHNN, CDR2 SYGVQD (reference sequence). This CDR3 region has 12 residues. The CDR3 reads CASSATGSPLHF. Here the CDR3 DNA reads TGCGCCAGCAGCGCAACTGGGTCACCCCTCCACTTT.